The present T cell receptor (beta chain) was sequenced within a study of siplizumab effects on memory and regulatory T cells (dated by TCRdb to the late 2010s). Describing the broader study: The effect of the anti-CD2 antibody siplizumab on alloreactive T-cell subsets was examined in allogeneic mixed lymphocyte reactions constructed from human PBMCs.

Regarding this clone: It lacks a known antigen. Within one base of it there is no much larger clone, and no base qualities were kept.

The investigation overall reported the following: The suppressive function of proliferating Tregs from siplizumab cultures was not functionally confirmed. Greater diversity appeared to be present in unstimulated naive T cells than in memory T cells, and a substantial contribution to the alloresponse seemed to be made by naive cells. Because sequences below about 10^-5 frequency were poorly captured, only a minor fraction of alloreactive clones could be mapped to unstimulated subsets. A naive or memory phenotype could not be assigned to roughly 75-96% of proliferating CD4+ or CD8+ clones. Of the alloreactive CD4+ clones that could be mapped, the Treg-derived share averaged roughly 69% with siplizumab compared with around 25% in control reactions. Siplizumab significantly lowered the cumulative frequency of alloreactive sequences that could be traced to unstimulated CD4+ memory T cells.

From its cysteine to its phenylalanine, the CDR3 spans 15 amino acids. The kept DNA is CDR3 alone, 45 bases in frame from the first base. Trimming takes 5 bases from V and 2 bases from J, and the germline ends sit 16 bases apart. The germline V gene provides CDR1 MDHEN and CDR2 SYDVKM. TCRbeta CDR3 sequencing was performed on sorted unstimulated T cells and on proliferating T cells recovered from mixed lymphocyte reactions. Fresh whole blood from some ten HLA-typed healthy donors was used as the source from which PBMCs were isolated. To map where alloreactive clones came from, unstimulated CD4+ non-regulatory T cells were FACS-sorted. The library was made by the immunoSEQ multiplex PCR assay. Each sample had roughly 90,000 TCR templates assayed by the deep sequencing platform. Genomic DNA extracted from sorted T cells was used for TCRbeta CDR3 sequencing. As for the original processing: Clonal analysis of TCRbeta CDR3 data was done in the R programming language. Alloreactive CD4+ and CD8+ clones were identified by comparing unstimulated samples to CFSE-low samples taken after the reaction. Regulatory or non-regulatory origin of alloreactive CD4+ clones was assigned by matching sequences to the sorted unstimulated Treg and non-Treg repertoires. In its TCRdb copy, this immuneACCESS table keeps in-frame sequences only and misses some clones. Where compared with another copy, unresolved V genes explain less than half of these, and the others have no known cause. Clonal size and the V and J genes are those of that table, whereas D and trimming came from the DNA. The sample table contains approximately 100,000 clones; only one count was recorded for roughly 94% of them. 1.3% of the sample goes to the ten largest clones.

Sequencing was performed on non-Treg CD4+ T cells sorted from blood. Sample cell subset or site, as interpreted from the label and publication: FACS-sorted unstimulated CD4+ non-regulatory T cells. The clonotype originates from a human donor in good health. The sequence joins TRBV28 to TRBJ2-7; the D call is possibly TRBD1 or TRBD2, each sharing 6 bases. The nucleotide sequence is TGTGCCAGCAGTGGACAGCGGGCGGGCGCCTACGAGCAGTACTTC. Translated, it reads CASSGQRAGAYEQYF.